This TCR beta chain derives from a study of long-term antiretroviral therapy in people with HIV. There was at least one pre-ART PBMC sample for each donor, plus at least two post-ART PBMC samples. CDR1 is MDHEN and CDR2 is SYDVKM in the germline V gene. The CDR3 is 14 amino acids. V was pared by 6 bases and J by 7 bases, with 8 bases of the junction left unmatched. Points from the study as a whole: CDR3 length ranges were narrower in HIV repertoires than in controls.

This clone was detected only a few times. Its specificity is unknown. This specimen includes other DNA sequences encoding the same CDR3. Run at survey level, the immunoSEQ assay was version v3.0. Clones were read by immunoSEQ multiplex PCR, and TCRdb kept only the in-frame ones, dropping some. The data contain 20,000 to 25,000 clones, approximately 73% of them singletons. This sequence was found in a middle-aged woman with HIV. The chain uses TRBV28 and TRBJ1-5, with 8 bases identical to TRBD1. Sequencing used unsorted PBMCs, obtained 0.5 years after starting antiretroviral therapy. The CDR3 DNA reads TGTGCCAGCAGCCTTGACAGGGGCAGACAGCCCCAGCATTTT. Its protein product is CASSLDRGRQPQHF.